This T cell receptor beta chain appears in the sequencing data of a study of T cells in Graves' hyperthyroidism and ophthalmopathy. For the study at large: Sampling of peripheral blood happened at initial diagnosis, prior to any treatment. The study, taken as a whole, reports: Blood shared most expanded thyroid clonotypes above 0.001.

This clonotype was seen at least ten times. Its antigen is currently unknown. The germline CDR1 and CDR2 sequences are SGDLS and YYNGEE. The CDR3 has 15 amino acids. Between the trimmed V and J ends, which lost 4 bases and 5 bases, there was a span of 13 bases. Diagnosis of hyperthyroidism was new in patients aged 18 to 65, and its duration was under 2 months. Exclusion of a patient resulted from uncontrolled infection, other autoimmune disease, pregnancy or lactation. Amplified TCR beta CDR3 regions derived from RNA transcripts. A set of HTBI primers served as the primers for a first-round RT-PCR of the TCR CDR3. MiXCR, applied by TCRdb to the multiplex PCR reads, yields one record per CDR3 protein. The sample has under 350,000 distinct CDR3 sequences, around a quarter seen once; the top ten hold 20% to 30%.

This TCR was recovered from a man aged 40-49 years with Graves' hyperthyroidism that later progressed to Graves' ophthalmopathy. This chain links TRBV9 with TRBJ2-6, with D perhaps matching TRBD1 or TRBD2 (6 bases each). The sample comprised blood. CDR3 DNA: TGTGCCAGCAGCCCAGGGGACTTCTGGGCCAACGTCCTGACTTTC. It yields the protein CASSPGDFWANVLTF. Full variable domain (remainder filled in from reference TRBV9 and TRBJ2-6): DSGVTQTPKHLITATGQRVTLRCSPRSGDLSVYWYQQSLDQGLQFLIQYYNGEERAKGNILERFSAQQFPDLHSELNLSSLELGDSALYFCASSPGDFWANVLTFGAGSRLTVL.